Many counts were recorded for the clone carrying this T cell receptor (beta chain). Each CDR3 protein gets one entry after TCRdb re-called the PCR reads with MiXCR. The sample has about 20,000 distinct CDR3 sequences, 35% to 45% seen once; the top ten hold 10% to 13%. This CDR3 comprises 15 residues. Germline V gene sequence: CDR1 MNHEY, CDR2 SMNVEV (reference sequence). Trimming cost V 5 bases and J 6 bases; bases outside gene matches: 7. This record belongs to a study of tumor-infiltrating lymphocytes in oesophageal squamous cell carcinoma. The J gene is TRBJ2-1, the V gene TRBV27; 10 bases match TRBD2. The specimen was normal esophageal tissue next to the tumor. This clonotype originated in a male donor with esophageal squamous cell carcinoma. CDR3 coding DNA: TGTGCCAGCAGTCCCCCTAGCGGGGGCCTCAATGAGCAGTTCTTC. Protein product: CASSPPSGGLNEQFF.